Below, 32 T cell receptor beta chains from the same sample are listed, as sequenced in a study of blood T cell repertoires in COVID-19. Only in-frame clones appear in the TCRdb table, and some are missing; sequencing was by immunoSEQ multiplex PCR. The repertoire consists of approximately 530,000 clones, with about 89% occurring once and the leading ten covering around 8%. Input material: peripheral blood. Receptors originate from a woman aged 50 to 65 with COVID-19, enrolled during active disease.

This clone was observed a handful of times. The CDR3 coding sequence is TGTGCCAGTAGTCGGGACAGAGCGGAGACCCAGTACTTC. The encoded protein is CASSRDRAETQYF. The chain is built from TRBV19 and TRBJ2-5; 7 bases align to TRBD1. The CDR3 has 13 amino acids. Per germline, CDR1 LNHDA and CDR2 SQIVND (reference sequence). Unmatched junction bases numbered 5, after V lost 5 bases and J lost 5 bases.

This rearrangement joins TRBV19 to TRBJ2-2; D gene ambiguous. Between the trimmed V and J ends, which lost 1 base and 6 bases, there was a span of 6 bases. Germline V gene data show CDR1 as LNHDA and CDR2 as SQIVND (reference sequence). The CDR3 consists of 13 residues. DNA for the CDR3: TGTGCCAGTAGTATAGTTTCCGCCGGGGAGCTGTTTTTT. Encoded protein: CASSIVSAGELFF.

The chain uses TRBV15 and TRBJ2-1; 9 nucleotides line up with TRBD2. The V and J ends lost 1 base and 2 bases, in that order; junction bases with no gene match: 3. CDR1 and CDR2 (germline): LNHNV, YYDKDF (reference sequence). This CDR3 comprises 16 residues. The CDR3 region is CATSRGLAGPYNEQFF. In DNA form, the CDR3 reads TGTGCCACCAGCAGAGGGCTAGCGGGGCCCTACAATGAGCAGTTCTTC. Full variable domain (remainder filled in from reference TRBV15 and TRBJ2-1): DAMVIQNPRYQVTQFGKPVTLSCSQTLNHNVMYWYQQKSSQAPKLLFHYYDKDFNNEADTPDNFQSRRPNTSFCFLDIRSPGLGDTAMYLCATSRGLAGPYNEQFFGPGTRLTVL.

This sequence joins TRBV27 and TRBJ2-1; D is possibly TRBD2 (6 bases). Deletions cut 7 bases from V and 7 bases from J, with 17 bases between. This CDR3 has 14 amino acids. CDR1 is MNHEY and CDR2 is SMNVEV in the germline V gene (reference sequence). CDR3 loop: CASTQWGVGNEQFF. The CDR3 nucleotides read TGTGCCAGCACCCAGTGGGGGGTCGGAAATGAGCAGTTCTTC.

This clone appeared a single time. This rearrangement joins TRBV30 to TRBJ2-5; a weak D match, TRBD2 (6 bases). With 0 bases removed from V and 4 bases from J, the gap between germline ends came to 12 bases. CDR1 and CDR2 (germline): GTSNPN, SVGIG (reference sequence). This CDR3 region has 14 residues. CDR3 sequence: CAWSVRLARETQYF. The CDR3 nucleotides read TGTGCCTGGAGTGTACGGCTAGCGCGAGAGACCCAGTACTTC.

The chain has TRBV19 and TRBJ1-6; D perhaps matches TRBD1 (5 bases). The length of the CDR3 is 16 residues. The germline CDR1 and CDR2 sequences are LNHDA and SQIVND (reference sequence). V shed 3 bases and J shed 5 bases, with 14 bases lying between them. This chain's CDR3 is CASSMSGAGNNSPLHF. The CDR3, as DNA: TGTGCCAGTAGTATGTCCGGGGCGGGGAATAATTCACCCCTCCACTTT.

The chain links TRBV7-9 to TRBJ1-6; D is perhaps TRBD1 (6 bases). Germline V lookup: CDR1 SEHNR, CDR2 FQNEAQ (reference sequence). The ends were cut back, 5 bases at V and 8 bases at J, with 13 bases in the middle. The CDR3 is 14 amino acids. The chain's CDR3 is CASSLDRSYSPLHF. The CDR3 DNA reads as TGTGCCAGCAGCCTAGACAGGAGCTATTCACCCCTCCACTTT.

This clone was counted once. CDR3 in DNA: TGTGCCAGCAGTGGTTGGGGGGGAACGAGCAATCAGCCCCAGCATTTT. The encoded protein is CASSGWGGTSNQPQHF. This rearrangement joins TRBV2 to TRBJ1-5; weak D call: TRBD1 (5 bases). Trimming removed 4 bases at V and 1 base at J, with 14 bases between. Germline CDR1 and CDR2: SNHLY and FYNNEI. The CDR3 runs to 16 residues.

This chain joins TRBV19 and TRBJ1-1, with D uncertain. Trimming removed 3 bases at V and 1 base at J, with 6 bases between. The CDR3 loop spans 13 amino acids. Germline V gene sequence: CDR1 LNHDA, CDR2 SQIVND (reference sequence). The CDR3 DNA reads TGTGCCAGTAGTATGTCAGAGAACACTGAAGCTTTCTTT. It translates to CASSMSENTEAFF.

This sequence joins TRBV11-3 and TRBJ1-1; D is perhaps TRBD1 (5 bases). V lost 3 bases and J 4 bases, leaving 9 bases between the germline ends. In germline, CDR1 is SGHNT, CDR2 YENEEA. This CDR3 contains 13 residues. In nucleotides, the CDR3 is TGTGCCAGCAGCTTCCAGGGCAGCACTGAAGCTTTCTTT. Translating it yields CASSFQGSTEAFF.

The chain is built from TRBV18 and TRBJ1-2; 11 bases match TRBD1. This CDR3 has 17 amino acids. V trimming: 3 bases; J trimming: 2 bases; junction bases outside the gene matches: 8. Germline V CDR1 and CDR2: KGHSH, LQKENI. CDR3 coding DNA: TGTGCCAGCTCACCTTCTGGACAGGGGGCCTCCAACTATGGCTACACCTTC. Protein sequence: CASSPSGQGASNYGYTF.

This chain connects TRBV29-1 to TRBJ1-2, with D perhaps TRBD1 (5 bases). CDR3 length equals 16 residues. Trimming removed 1 base from V and 2 bases from J, with 17 bases in between. Germline CDR1 and CDR2: SQVTM and ANQGSEA. CDR3 DNA sequence: TGCAGCGTTGAAGTCATGGGGGGAGTTGTCAACTATGGCTACACCTTC. The encoded protein is CSVEVMGGVVNYGYTF.

This sequence joins TRBV18 and TRBJ2-7, with D hard to call. The germline CDR1 and CDR2 sequences are KGHSH and LQKENI. V lost 1 base to trimming and J lost 1 base, with 11 bases between them. The CDR3 sequence is 15 residues long. CDR3 amino acids: CASSPRTANSYEQYF. CDR3 coding DNA: TGTGCCAGCTCACCACGAACAGCCAATTCCTACGAGCAGTACTTC.

This clone showed up just once. CDR3 DNA: TGTGCCAGCAGCGTAGTGAAAGGGGAAGGGGCCGGGGAGCTGTTTTTT. Its protein is CASSVVKGEGAGELFF. The chain employs TRBV9 and TRBJ2-2, with D perhaps TRBD1 (5 bases). Germline loops: CDR1 SGDLS, CDR2 YYNGEE. The CDR3 runs 16 residues. V lost 0 bases and J lost 6, with 15 bases in between.

The J gene is TRBJ2-3, the V gene TRBV5-1; the D gene is possibly TRBD2 (6 bases). Germline lookup yields CDR1 SGHRS and CDR2 YFSETQ. Deletions cut 5 bases from V and 0 bases from J, with 16 bases between. The CDR3 contains 16 residues. CDR3 bases: TGCGCCAGCAGTTCCATGGGGGGTACTAGCACAGATACGCAGTATTTT. Its protein product is CASSSMGGTSTDTQYF.

The chain combines TRBV29-1 with TRBJ1-2; D perhaps matches TRBD1 (5 bases). CDR1 and CDR2 (germline): SQVTM, ANQGSEA. V shed 0 bases and J shed 7 bases, with 15 bases lying between them. The CDR3 spans 14 residues. The CDR3 reads CSVEDPRQKFGYTF. The DNA for the CDR3 is TGCAGCGTTGAAGATCCCCGACAGAAGTTTGGCTACACCTTC.

This chain uses TRBV5-6 with TRBJ2-7; no clear D gene. The CDR3 is 11 amino acids. V was clipped by 4 bases and J by 4 bases, with 6 bases between them. Per the germline V gene, CDR1 is SGHDT and CDR2 is YYEEEE. In nucleotides, the CDR3 is TGTGCCAGCAGCCTCCAGTACGAGCAGTACTTC. This codes for CASSLQYEQYF. Variable domain in full (rest from reference TRBV5-6 and TRBJ2-7): DAGVTQSPTHLIKTRGQQVTLRCSPKSGHDTVSWYQQALGQGPQFIFQYYEEEERQRGNFPDRFSGHQFPNYSSELNVNALLLGDSALYLCASSLQYEQYFGPGTRLTVT.

The chain joins TRBV18 to TRBJ1-3; 8 bases fit TRBD1. V was clipped by 3 bases and J by 8 bases; unmatched bases: 9. The CDR3 is 15 amino acids. The germline CDR1 and CDR2 sequences are KGHSH and LQKENI. This chain's CDR3 is CASSPSDRELDTIYF. The CDR3 nucleotides are TGTGCCAGCTCACCTTCGGACAGGGAGTTGGACACCATATATTTT.

This chain joins TRBV5-6 and TRBJ1-2; 7 bases are a match to TRBD1. CDR3 length: 15 amino acids. Per germline, CDR1 SGHDT and CDR2 YYEEEE. V was clipped by 4 bases and J by 0 bases; unmatched bases: 6. The DNA for the CDR3 is TGTGCCAGCAGCCCGGGACAGCCCTCTAACTATGGCTACACCTTC. Translating gives CASSPGQPSNYGYTF.

The V and J genes are TRBV11-1 and TRBJ2-7; TRBD1 matches at 9 bases. Looked up from germline, CDR1 is SGHAT and CDR2 is FQDESV (reference sequence). The length of the CDR3 is 14 residues. The ends lost 5 bases at V and 5 bases at J; junction bases unmatched: 7. CDR3 DNA sequence: TGTGCCAGCAGCCCCGCGGACAGGGGCCACGAGCAGTACTTC. As protein: CASSPADRGHEQYF. The variable domain in full, with the rest retrieved from reference TRBV11-1 and TRBJ2-7, is EAEVAQSPRYKITEKSQAVAFWCDPISGHATLYWYRQILGQGPELLVQFQDESVVDDSQLPKDRFSAERLKGVDSTLKIQPAELGDSAMYLCASSPADRGHEQYFGPGTRLTVT.

The chain uses TRBV5-1 and TRBJ2-1; 8 positions agree with TRBD2. CDR3 length: 15 residues. The germline CDR1 and CDR2 sequences are SGHRS and YFSETQ. With V trimmed by 1 base and J by 7 bases, 7 bases remained unmatched. The CDR3 nucleotides read TGCGCCAGCAGCTTGCTGCGGGGGGCTCTGAATGAGCAGTTCTTC. Protein sequence: CASSLLRGALNEQFF.

The chain joins TRBV2 to TRBJ1-1; D is ambiguous. The germline CDR1 and CDR2 sequences are SNHLY and FYNNEI. This CDR3 is 12 amino acids long. Deletions cut 6 bases from V and 0 bases from J, with 5 bases between. In nucleotides, the CDR3 is TGTGCCAGCAGGGCGGTGAACACTGAAGCTTTCTTT. This sequence encodes CASRAVNTEAFF.

The chain couples TRBV10-2 to TRBJ2-1; maybe TRBD1 (5 bases). V dropped 5 bases and J dropped 7 bases, with 6 bases sitting between them. The germline V gene encodes CDR1 WSHSY and CDR2 SAAADI. CDR3 length: 11 amino acids. The CDR3 is CASSSGNEQFF. CDR3 DNA sequence: TGCGCCAGCAGTTCAGGGAATGAGCAGTTCTTC.

The chain recombines TRBV6-2 or TRBV6-3 with TRBJ1-1; D is ambiguous. Germline V lookup: CDR1 MNHEY, CDR2 SVGEGT. The ends were cut back, 0 bases at V and 3 bases at J, with 8 bases in the middle. This CDR3 has 14 amino acids. Here the CDR3 reads CASSYSLRDTEAFF. As DNA, the CDR3 is TGTGCCAGCAGTTACTCTTTGAGGGACACTGAAGCTTTCTTT.

The genes are TRBV28 and TRBJ1-1, with a possible D match to TRBD1 (5 bases). From germline, CDR1 is MDHEN and CDR2 SYDVKM. There are 14 residues in the CDR3. V was pared by 5 bases and J by 6 bases, with 16 bases between. The CDR3 DNA follows: TGTGCCAGCAGTGCCCCCGGGGGAACATCTGAAGCTTTCTTT. Protein: CASSAPGGTSEAFF.

The V and J genes are TRBV11-2 and TRBJ2-7, with D possibly TRBD1 on 8 matching bases. With 3 bases removed from V and 1 base from J, the gap between germline ends came to 13 bases. The CDR3 covers 15 residues. Germline CDR1 reads SGHAT; CDR2 reads FQNNGV. CDR3 DNA: TGTGCCAGCAGCTTTGGACAGGGAGGGTCCTACGAGCAGTACTTC. This codes for CASSFGQGGSYEQYF. The full variable domain, rest sourced from reference TRBV11-2 and TRBJ2-7, is EAGVAQSPRYKIIEKRQSVAFWCNPISGHATLYWYQQILGQGPKLLIQFQNNGVVDDSQLPKDRFSAERLKGVDSTLKIQPAKLEDSAVYLCASSFGQGGSYEQYFGPGTRLTVT.

V gene TRBV3-1 (or the pseudogene TRBV3-2) combines with J gene TRBJ2-2; 10 bases fit TRBD2. The CDR3 loop spans 15 amino acids. Germline loops: CDR1 LGHDT, CDR2 YNNKEL (reference sequence). The V and J ends lost 2 bases and 7 bases, in that order; junction bases with no gene match: 4. CDR3 nucleotide sequence: TGTGCCAGCAGCCAACTAGCGGGGGAGAGCGGGGAGCTGTTTTTT. Translation gives CASSQLAGESGELFF.

The gene calls are TRBV5-6 and TRBJ2-1; the D gene is possibly TRBD1 (6 bases). The CDR3 contains 11 residues. Germline V gene sequence: CDR1 SGHDT, CDR2 YYEEEE. The V end lost 7 bases, the J end lost 9 bases, and 11 bases lay between the germline ends. CDR3 sequence: CASDTGSEQFF. The DNA of the CDR3 is TGTGCCAGCGACACAGGGAGTGAGCAGTTCTTC.

The chain recombines TRBV4-2 with TRBJ2-3, with 10 nucleotides matching TRBD2. From germline, CDR1 is LGHNA and CDR2 YNFKEQ. The J segment lost 1 base and the V segment lost 1 base, leaving 5 bases of the junction unmatched. The CDR3 runs to 17 residues. CDR3 sequence (DNA): TGTGCCAGCAGCCAAGTGCTAGCGGGGGTACGCACAGATACGCAGTATTTT. This sequence encodes CASSQVLAGVRTDTQYF.

V and J are TRBV20-1 and TRBJ1-2; 8 positions agree with TRBD1. This CDR3 comprises 11 residues. Germline CDR1 reads DFQATT; CDR2 reads SNEGSKA (reference sequence). V lost 4 bases to trimming and J lost 6 bases; unmatched junction nucleotides: 1. CDR3 sequence reads: CSAIQGDGYTF. The DNA of the CDR3 is TGCAGTGCTATACAGGGGGATGGCTACACCTTC.

The gene calls are TRBV12-3 or TRBV12-4 and TRBJ2-7; D gene ambiguous. The CDR3 has 12 amino acids. V was pared by 6 bases and J by 5 bases, with 11 bases between. Here the CDR3 reads CASSSVTDEQYF. The CDR3 region has the DNA TGTGCCAGCAGCTCGGTCACCGACGAGCAGTACTTC.

This clone was counted a single time. The chain employs TRBV4-1 and TRBJ2-1, with 13 bases matching TRBD2. Germline trimming cut 5 bases from V and 4 bases from J; bases unmatched to any gene: 5. CDR1 is MGHRA, CDR2 YSYEKL, per germline. The length of the CDR3 is 16 residues. For the CDR3, the DNA is TGCGCCAGCAGCAAACTAGCGGGGGGGCTTTACAATGAGCAGTTCTTC. Translation gives CASSKLAGGLYNEQFF.